This section outlines one TCR beta chain sequence together with its context. Its antigen is as yet unknown. CDR1 and CDR2 (germline): SGDLS, YYNGEE. Trimming removed 0 bases from V and 7 bases from J, with 14 bases in between. The CDR3 is made up of 16 amino acids. Systemic immunosuppression or autoimmune disease history was grounds to exclude patients. These data are taken from a study of OX40 agonist ivuxolimab in advanced cancers. Turning to the study itself: Patients were infused with ivuxolimab every 2 weeks at 0.01 to 10 mg/kg. Males comprised approximately 81% of the group, whose mean age was approximately 60 years (range about 20 to 90).

TCRdb's table, derived via immunoSEQ multiplex PCR, lists solely in-frame clones and lacks some. The sample has approximately 48,000 clones, around nine tenths seen once. Study-level results: People who partly responded at 0.1-3.0 mg/kg had some of the least clonal expansion seen.

The sequence was obtained from an adult with an advanced solid tumor such as melanoma, head and neck, liver or kidney cancer. This chain uses TRBV9 with TRBJ1-6; weak D call: TRBD1 (6 bases). Sample: CD4+ or CD8+ T cells sorted from blood, taken in a trial of the OX40 agonist ivuxolimab. CDR3 in DNA: TGTGCCAGCAGCGTAGAGGGGGGAGGCCCGAATTCACCCCTCCACTTT. This sequence encodes CASSVEGGGPNSPLHF.